The TCR beta chain under discussion was sequenced for a study of blood T cell repertoires in COVID-19. With 4 bases clipped from V and 6 bases from J, the junction kept 13 bases outside the gene matches. The germline CDR1 and CDR2 sequences are SGHKS and YYEKEE (reference sequence). The CDR3 loop spans 16 amino acids. As processed by the authors: Amplification of reference gene primers was used by the study to estimate nucleated cell counts. TCRdb keeps only in-frame clones here, not all; method: immunoSEQ multiplex PCR. The D gene and trimming were derived from the DNA, and the V and J assignments and clone size from that table. The sample lists around 150,000 clones; 80% to 90% were seen once.

The chain recombines TRBV5-5 with TRBJ1-2; 9 bases map to TRBD1. Sequenced material: PBMCs or T cells enriched from blood (not recorded which). This sequence originates from a woman in her 50s with acute COVID-19. The CDR3 region is CASSPGGTGRRDGYTF. The CDR3 nucleotides read TGTGCCAGCAGCCCCGGCGGGACAGGGCGGCGGGATGGCTACACCTTC.